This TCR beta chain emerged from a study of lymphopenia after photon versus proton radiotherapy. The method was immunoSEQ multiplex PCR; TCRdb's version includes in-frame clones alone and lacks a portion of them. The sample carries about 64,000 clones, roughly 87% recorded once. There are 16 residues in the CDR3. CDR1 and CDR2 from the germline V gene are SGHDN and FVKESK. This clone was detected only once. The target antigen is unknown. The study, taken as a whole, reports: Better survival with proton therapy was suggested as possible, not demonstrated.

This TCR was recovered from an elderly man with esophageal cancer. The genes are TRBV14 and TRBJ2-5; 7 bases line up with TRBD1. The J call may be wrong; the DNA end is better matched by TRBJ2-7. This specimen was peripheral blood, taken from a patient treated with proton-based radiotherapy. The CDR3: CASSQARQGVSHEQYF. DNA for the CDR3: TGTGCCAGCAGCCAAGCTAGGCAGGGGGTATCCCACGAGCAGTACTTC.